What follows is one T cell receptor beta chain and its context. This sample was included in a study of blood T cell repertoires in COVID-19. Some clones are missing from TCRdb's copy, which holds only in-frame ones; the method was immunoSEQ multiplex PCR. The table lists more than 100,000 clones, roughly four fifths of them singletons, with around 15% in the top ten. The origin of this receptor is a woman aged 50 to 60 with acute or convalescent COVID-19. The sample comprised peripheral blood.

The CDR3 loop is CASSEAPSGGAKETQYF. CDR3 DNA sequence: TGTGCCAGCAGTGAAGCGCCTAGCGGGGGGGCCAAGGAGACCCAGTACTTC. The V call is TRBV6-1, the J call TRBJ2-5; 12 nucleotides line up with TRBD2. This CDR3 is 17 amino acids long. Trimming took 0 bases from V and 5 from J; bases not matched to a gene: 7. Germline V gene sequence: CDR1 MNHNS, CDR2 SASEGT.